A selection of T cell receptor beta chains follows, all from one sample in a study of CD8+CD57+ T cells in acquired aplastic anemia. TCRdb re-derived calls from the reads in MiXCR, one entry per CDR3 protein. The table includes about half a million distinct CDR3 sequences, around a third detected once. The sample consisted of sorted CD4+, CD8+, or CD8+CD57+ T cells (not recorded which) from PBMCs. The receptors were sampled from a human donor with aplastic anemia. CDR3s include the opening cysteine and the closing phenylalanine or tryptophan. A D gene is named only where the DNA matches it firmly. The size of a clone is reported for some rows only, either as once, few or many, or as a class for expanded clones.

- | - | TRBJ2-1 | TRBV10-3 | CAISARLPSVNEQFF | TGTGCCATCAGTGCCCGACTCCCCTCCGTCAATGAGCAGTTCTTC
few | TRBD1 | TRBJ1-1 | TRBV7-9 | CASSLVRRGSRGDTEAFF | TGTGCCAGCAGCTTAGTAAGGCGTGGGTCCAGGGGGGACACTGAAGCTTTCTTT
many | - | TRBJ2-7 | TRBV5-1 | CASSFGGEDYEQYF | TGCGCCAGCAGCTTCGGCGGGGAAGACTACGAGCAGTACTTC
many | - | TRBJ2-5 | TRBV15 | CATSRGGNQETQYF | TGTGCCACCAGCAGAGGTGGCAATCAAGAGACCCAGTACTTC
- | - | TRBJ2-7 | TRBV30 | CAWSASLGRSYEQYF | TGTGCCTGGAGTGCCTCACTAGGGCGCTCCTACGAGCAGTACTTC
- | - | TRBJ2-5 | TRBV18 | CASSLERLETQYF | TGTGCCAGCTCGCTGGAACGACTGGAGACCCAGTACTTC
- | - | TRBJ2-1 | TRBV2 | CASSLAAASDEQFF | TGTGCCAGCAGTTTAGCGGCGGCTAGCGATGAGCAGTTCTTC
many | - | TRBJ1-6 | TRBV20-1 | CSARDLLTGGNSPLHF | TGCAGTGCTAGAGACCTCTTAACGGGCGGGAATTCACCCCTCCACTTT
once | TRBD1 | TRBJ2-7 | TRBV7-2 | CACSLGQANSYEQYF | TGTGCCTGCAGCTTAGGACAGGCCAACTCCTACGAGCAGTACTTC
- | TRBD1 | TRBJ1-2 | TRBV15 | CATSPRTGAVGYTF | TGTGCCACCAGCCCAAGGACAGGGGCCGTTGGCTACACCTTC
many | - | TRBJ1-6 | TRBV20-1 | CSASPLIQTNSYNSPLHF | TGCAGTGCTAGTCCACTGATTCAAACTAACTCCTATAATTCACCCCTCCACTTT
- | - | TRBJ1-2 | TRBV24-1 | CATAKYGGDGYTF | TGTGCCACCGCTAAATACGGGGGGGATGGCTACACCTTC
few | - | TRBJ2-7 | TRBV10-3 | CASTKQIPYEQYF | TGTGCCAGCACCAAACAGATACCCTACGAGCAGTACTTC
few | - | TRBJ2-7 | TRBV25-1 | CASSDTQGFGYEQYF | TGTGCCAGCAGTGACACACAGGGATTCGGATACGAGCAGTACTTC
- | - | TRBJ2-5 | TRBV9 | CASSVGTSQETQYF | TGTGCCAGCAGCGTAGGGACTTCCCAAGAGACCCAGTACTTC
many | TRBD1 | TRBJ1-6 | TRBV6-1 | CASLTDRVNNSPLHF | TGTGCCAGCTTGACGGACAGGGTAAATAATTCACCCCTCCACTTT
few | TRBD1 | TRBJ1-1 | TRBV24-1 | CATSDFGQGYTEAFF | TGTGCCACCAGTGATTTCGGACAGGGGTACACTGAAGCTTTCTTT
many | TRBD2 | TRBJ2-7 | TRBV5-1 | CASTAQAGGPAEQYF | TGCGCCAGCACCGCCCAGGCGGGAGGGCCAGCCGAGCAGTACTTC
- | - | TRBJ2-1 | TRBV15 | CATSRPGERQFF | TGTGCCACCAGTCGCCCGGGCGAGAGGCAGTTCTTC
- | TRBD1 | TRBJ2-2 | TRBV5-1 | CASSHQGAKNANTGELFF | TGCGCCAGCAGCCACCAGGGGGCAAAAAACGCGAACACCGGGGAGCTGTTTTTT
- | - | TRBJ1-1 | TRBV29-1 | CSAERGAEAFF | TGCAGCGCCGAACGGGGGGCTGAAGCTTTCTTT
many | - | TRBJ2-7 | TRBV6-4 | CASSLGPFSSEQYF | TGTGCCAGCAGCCTTGGACCATTCTCCTCCGAGCAGTACTTC
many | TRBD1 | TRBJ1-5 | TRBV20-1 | CSASGTGLNQPQHF | TGCAGTGCTAGCGGGACAGGCCTTAATCAGCCCCAGCATTTT
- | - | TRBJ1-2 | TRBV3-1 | CASSLTQLANYGYTF | TGTGCCAGCAGCTTGACACAGTTAGCTAACTATGGCTACACCTTC
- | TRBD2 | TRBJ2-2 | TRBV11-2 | CASSSWSGGANTGELFF | TGCGCCAGCAGCTCCTGGAGCGGGGGGGCGAACACCGGGGAGCTGTTTTTT
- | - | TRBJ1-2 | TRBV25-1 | CASSYSLQVVSGYTF | TGTGCCAGCAGTTACTCGTTGCAGGTTGTAAGTGGCTACACCTTC
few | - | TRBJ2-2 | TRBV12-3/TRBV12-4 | CASSPEPGTDGELFF | TGTGCCAGCAGTCCCGAGCCGGGGACGGATGGGGAGCTGTTTTTT
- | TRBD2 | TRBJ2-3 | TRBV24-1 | CATSSTGLATDTQYF | TGTGCCACCAGCAGCACGGGACTAGCCACAGATACGCAGTATTTT
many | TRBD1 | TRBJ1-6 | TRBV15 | CATSRGDRASPLHF | TGTGCCACCAGCAGAGGAGACAGGGCTTCACCCCTCCACTTT
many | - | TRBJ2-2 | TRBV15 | CATSRDPGLTGELFF | TGTGCCACCAGCAGAGATCCAGGGCTCACCGGGGAGCTGTTTTTT
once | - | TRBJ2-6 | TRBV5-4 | CASSWLSGANVLTF | TGTGCCAGCAGCTGGTTATCCGGGGCCAACGTCCTGACTTTC
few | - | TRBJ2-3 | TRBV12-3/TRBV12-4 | CASSLLLADTQYF | TGTGCCAGCAGTTTACTTCTAGCGGATACGCAGTATTTT
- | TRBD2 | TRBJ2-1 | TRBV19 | CASGWTSGYNEQFF | TGTGCCAGCGGATGGACTAGCGGCTACAATGAGCAGTTCTTC
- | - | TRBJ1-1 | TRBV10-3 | CASSSDQNTEAFF | TGTGCCAGCAGCTCGGATCAGAACACTGAAGCTTTCTTT
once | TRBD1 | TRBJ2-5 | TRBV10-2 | CASSSVRRGNQETQYF | TGCGCCAGCAGTAGTGTCCGCAGGGGGAACCAAGAGACCCAGTACTTC
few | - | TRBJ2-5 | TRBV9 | CASSVALPQAPRETQYF | TGTGCCAGCAGCGTAGCCCTTCCACAGGCGCCCCGAGAGACCCAGTACTTC
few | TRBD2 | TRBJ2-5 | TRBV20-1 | CSAREPRTSGTQETQYF | TGCAGTGCTAGAGAGCCTCGGACTAGCGGGACACAAGAGACCCAGTACTTC
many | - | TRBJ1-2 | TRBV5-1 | CASSLGVANGYTF | TGCGCCAGCAGCTTGGGTGTAGCCAATGGCTACACCTTC
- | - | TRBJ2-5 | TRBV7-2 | CASSLTGGGVQETQYF | TGTGCCAGCAGCTTAACCGGAGGAGGGGTGCAAGAGACCCAGTACTTC
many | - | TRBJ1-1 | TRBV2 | CASSEGPGTVEAFF | TGTGCCAGCAGTGAAGGTCCAGGAACGGTGGAAGCTTTCTTT
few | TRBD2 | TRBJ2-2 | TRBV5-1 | CASSHRTSGRDDGELFF | TGCGCCAGCAGCCACCGGACTAGCGGGAGGGATGACGGGGAGCTGTTTTTT
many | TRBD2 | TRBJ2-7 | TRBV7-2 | CASSTFLLVRGEQYF | TGTGCCAGCAGCACGTTCCTACTCGTGCGGGGGGAGCAGTACTTC
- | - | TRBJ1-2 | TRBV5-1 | CADRGGQGNYGYTF | TGCGCCGACAGAGGGGGGCAGGGGAACTATGGCTACACCTTC
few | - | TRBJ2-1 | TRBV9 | CASSHFGRGRNEQFF | TGTGCCAGCAGCCATTTCGGCAGGGGACGGAATGAGCAGTTCTTC
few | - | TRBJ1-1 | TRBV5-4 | CASSLPGRATEAFF | TGTGCCAGCAGCCTCCCCGGACGGGCCACTGAAGCTTTCTTT
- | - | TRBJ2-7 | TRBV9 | CASSVVVGAGEQYF | TGTGCCAGCAGCGTAGTTGTGGGCGCTGGCGAGCAGTACTTC
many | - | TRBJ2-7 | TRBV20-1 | CSASGDWSYEQYF | TGCAGTGCTAGTGGAGACTGGTCTTACGAGCAGTACTTC
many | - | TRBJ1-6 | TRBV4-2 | CASSQDGGNSPLHF | TGTGCCAGCAGCCAAGATGGGGGAAACTCACCCCTCCACTTT
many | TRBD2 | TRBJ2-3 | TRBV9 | CASSPSGRAGDTQYF | TGTGCCAGCAGCCCCTCGGGGAGGGCGGGAGATACGCAGTATTTT
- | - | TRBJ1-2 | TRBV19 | CASRDWGQGIYGYTF | TGTGCCAGCAGAGATTGGGGGCAAGGGATCTATGGCTACACCTTC
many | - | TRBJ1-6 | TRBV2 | CASRKPEGNSPLHF | TGTGCCAGCAGGAAACCGGAGGGAAATTCACCCCTCCACTTT
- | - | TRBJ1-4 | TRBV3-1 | CASSQVRIGNEKLFF | TGTGCCAGCAGCCAAGTACGGATAGGGAATGAAAAACTGTTTTTT
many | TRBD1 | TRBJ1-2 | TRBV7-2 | CASSPLSDRGEGYTF | TGTGCCAGCAGCCCCCTTTCGGACAGGGGCGAGGGCTACACCTTC
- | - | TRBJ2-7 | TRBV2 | CASSQDRRNTDTQYF | TGTGCCAGCAGCCAAGATCGCCGAAACACAGATACGCAGTACTTC
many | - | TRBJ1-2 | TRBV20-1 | CSATSGPQYGYTF | TGCAGTGCTACCTCAGGACCGCAGTATGGCTACACCTTC
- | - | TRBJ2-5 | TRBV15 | CATSRRGQETQYF | TGTGCCACCAGCAGACGGGGGCAAGAGACCCAGTACTTC
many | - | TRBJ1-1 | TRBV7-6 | CASSLMDSTPEAFF | TGTGCCAGCAGCTTAATGGACAGCACCCCTGAAGCTTTCTTT
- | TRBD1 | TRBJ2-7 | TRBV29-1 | CSVEGTGDQFGQYF | TGCAGCGTTGAAGGCACAGGGGATCAATTCGGGCAGTACTTC
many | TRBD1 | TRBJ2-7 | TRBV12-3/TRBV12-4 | CASRQGAGSYEQYF | TGTGCCAGCAGACAGGGGGCAGGCTCCTACGAGCAGTACTTC